This is a list of T cell receptor beta chains from one sample in a study of PD-1 blockade in classical Hodgkin lymphoma. The method was immunoSEQ multiplex PCR; TCRdb's version includes in-frame clones alone and lacks a portion of them. Of approximately 160,000 clones in the sample, around four fifths were seen once. The source material was peripheral blood mononuclear cells (PBMCs), sampled before the second cycle of nivolumab. All receptors derive from a human donor with classical Hodgkin lymphoma. Both conserved end residues are part of each CDR3. The D gene is left open where the match is weak. The listing skips clone size in some rows; elsewhere it reads once, few, many or a size class.

NA	TRBV6-4	NA	TRBJ2-1	CASSEGGVYNEQFF	TGTGCCAGCAGTGAAGGCGGGGTCTACAATGAGCAGTTCTTC
NA	TRBV2	NA	TRBJ2-7	CASTQGDPRGYEQYF	TGTGCCAGCACTCAAGGGGACCCTCGGGGCTACGAGCAGTACTTC
NA	TRBV7-3	many	TRBJ2-7	CASKLSGGAVYEQYF	TGTGCCAGCAAGTTAAGTGGAGGGGCTGTCTACGAGCAGTACTTC
TRBD1	TRBV7-3	NA	TRBJ2-7	CASSLVGGMYEQYF	TGCGCCAGCAGCTTAGTAGGGGGCATGTACGAGCAGTACTTC
NA	TRBV6-6	NA	TRBJ2-5	CASSYFGGSPQETQYF	TGTGCCAGCAGTTACTTCGGCGGATCTCCCCAAGAGACCCAGTACTTC
TRBD1	TRBV7-2	NA	TRBJ1-6	CASSLPRDRAGPHF	TGTGCCAGCAGCTTGCCCCGGGACAGGGCAGGTCCCCACTTT
TRBD2	TRBV5-1	NA	TRBJ2-7	CASSLPSGADLSYEQYF	TGCGCCAGCAGCTTGCCGAGCGGGGCCGATCTCTCCTACGAGCAGTACTTC
NA	TRBV6-5	once	TRBJ1-1	CASSRGDISTEAFF	TGTGCCAGCAGTAGAGGGGACATTTCCACTGAAGCTTTCTTT
TRBD2	TRBV19	NA	TRBJ2-2	CASSYIAGETTGELFF	TGTGCCAGTAGTTATATAGCGGGAGAAACCACCGGGGAGCTGTTTTTT
NA	TRBV25-1	NA	TRBJ2-5	CASSESPQETQYF	TGTGCCAGCAGTGAATCGCCTCAAGAGACCCAGTACTTC
TRBD2	TRBV29-1	NA	TRBJ2-1	CSTGLAGHNEQFF	TGCAGCACCGGACTAGCGGGACACAATGAGCAGTTCTTC
NA	TRBV14	NA	TRBJ2-5	CASSQAGAAETQYF	TGTGCCAGCAGCCAAGCGGGGGCAGCGGAGACCCAGTACTTC
TRBD1	TRBV11-3	NA	TRBJ2-1	CASSRQGEPYNEQFF	TGTGCCAGCAGCCGTCAGGGGGAACCCTACAATGAGCAGTTCTTC
NA	TRBV9	NA	TRBJ2-5	CASSVLNGRGRETQYF	TGTGCCAGCAGCGTACTTAATGGTCGGGGGAGAGAGACCCAGTACTTC
TRBD2	TRBV11-1	NA	TRBJ2-1	CASSPQVGLAEYNEQFF	TGTGCCAGCAGCCCACAGGTGGGGCTAGCGGAGTACAATGAGCAGTTCTTC
TRBD1	TRBV9	NA	TRBJ2-1	CASSARGLAAYSFYNEQFF	TGTGCCAGCAGCGCCAGGGGGCTAGCTGCATATAGTTTCTACAATGAGCAGTTCTTC
NA	TRBV19	NA	TRBJ2-1	CASSIGYNEQFF	TGTGCCAGTAGTATAGGGTACAATGAGCAGTTCTTC
NA	TRBV30	NA	TRBJ2-5	CAWSKDRGQETQYF	TGTGCCTGGAGTAAGGATCGGGGTCAAGAGACCCAGTACTTC
TRBD2	TRBV6-6	NA	TRBJ2-5	CASSRSGGGETQYF	TGTGCCAGCAGTCGAAGCGGGGGAGGAGAGACCCAGTACTTC
NA	TRBV18	NA	TRBJ2-2	CASSLAATNTGELFF	TGTGCCAGCTCTCTCGCGGCCACGAACACCGGGGAGCTGTTTTTT